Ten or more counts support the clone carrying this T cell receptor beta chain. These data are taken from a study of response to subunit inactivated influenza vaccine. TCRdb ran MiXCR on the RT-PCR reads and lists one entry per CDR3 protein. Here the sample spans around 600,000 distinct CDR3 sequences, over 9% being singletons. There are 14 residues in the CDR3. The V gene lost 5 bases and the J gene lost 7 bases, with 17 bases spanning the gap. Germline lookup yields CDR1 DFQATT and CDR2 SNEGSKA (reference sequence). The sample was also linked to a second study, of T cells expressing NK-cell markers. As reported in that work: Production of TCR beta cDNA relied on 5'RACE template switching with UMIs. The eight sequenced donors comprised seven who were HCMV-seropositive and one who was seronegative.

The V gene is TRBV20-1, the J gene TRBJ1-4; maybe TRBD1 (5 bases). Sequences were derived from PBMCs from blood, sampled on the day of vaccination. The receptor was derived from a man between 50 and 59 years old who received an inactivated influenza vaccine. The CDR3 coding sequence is TGCAGTGCTCCCCGGCGGGACCGGACTGAAAAACTGTTTTTT. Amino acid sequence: CSAPRRDRTEKLFF.